The next 15 T cell receptor beta chains were all read from a single sample in a study of cytomegalovirus exposure and HLA in healthy donors. This PCR relied on a set of 60 Vbeta primers and 13 Jbeta primers. This table comes from immunoSEQ multiplex PCR, and its TCRdb copy is limited to in-frame clones, with some not included. The sample carries 100,000 to 120,000 clones, approximately 82% recorded once. The source material was PBMCs. These receptors came from a man aged 30-40 years in good health and CMV-seropositive.

This rearrangement joins TRBV5-6 to TRBJ1-6; 7 nucleotides agree with TRBD1. The germline gives CDR1 SGHDT, CDR2 YYEEEE. V trimming: 3 bases; J trimming: 0 bases; junction bases outside the gene matches: 3. The CDR3 consists of 16 residues. CDR3 amino acids: CASSSGQSSYNSPLHF. As DNA, the CDR3 is TGTGCCAGCAGCTCGGGACAGAGCTCCTATAATTCACCCCTCCACTTT.

This sequence joins TRBV6-4 and TRBJ2-2; a possible D gene is TRBD2 (5 bases). Germline CDR1 MRHNA, CDR2 SNTAGT. The CDR3 spans 16 residues. The ends were cut back, 3 bases at V and 1 base at J, with 12 bases in the middle. In DNA form, the CDR3 reads TGTGCCAGCAGTGAAGTAATACTAGAGAACACCGGGGAGCTGTTTTTT. Its protein is CASSEVILENTGELFF.

This chain links TRBV7-8 with TRBJ2-7, with 12 positions matching TRBD2. The CDR3 runs 16 residues. Germline V CDR1 and CDR2: SGHVS, FQNEAQ. With 4 bases clipped from V and 2 bases from J, the junction kept 6 bases outside the gene matches. The CDR3 loop is CASSSPSSGGAYEQYF. CDR3 in DNA: TGTGCCAGCAGCTCCCCGTCTAGCGGGGGGGCCTACGAGCAGTACTTC.

The gene calls are TRBV9 and TRBJ1-1, with D maybe TRBD1 (6 bases). Germline V gene data show CDR1 as SGDLS and CDR2 as YYNGEE. Trimming shortened V by 3 bases and J by 6 bases, and 12 bases separated the two germline ends. CDR3 length: 13 amino acids. CDR3 bases: TGTGCCAGCAGCGGTACAGGGATCTCTGAAGCTTTCTTT. It encodes CASSGTGISEAFF.

About this clone itself: One end of the junction fails to match germline, which may point to a read error. The genes are TRBV7-7 and TRBJ2-5; 7 positions match TRBD1. Germline assignment: CDR1 SSHAT and CDR2 FNYEAQ (reference sequence). CDR3 length: 14 amino acids. The CDR3 DNA reads as TGTGCTAGCAGCTGGGCGCCGACAGGGGAGACCCAGTACTTC. It specifies CASSWAPTGETQYF.

V is TRBV5-4 and J is TRBJ2-2, with 11 bases matching TRBD1. V lost 5 bases to trimming and J lost 0 bases; unmatched junction nucleotides: 6. The CDR3 runs 17 residues. CDR1 SGHNT and CDR2 YYREEE come from the germline V gene (reference sequence). CDR3: CASRRTGGASNTGELFF. The CDR3 DNA reads TGTGCCAGCAGAAGGACAGGGGGCGCCTCGAACACCGGGGAGCTGTTTTTT.

The count of this clone is one. This chain uses TRBV14 with TRBJ1-2; 7 bases line up with TRBD1. The germline CDR1 and CDR2 sequences are SGHDN and FVKESK. Trimming cost V 1 base and J 2 bases; bases outside gene matches: 4. This CDR3 comprises 15 residues. In DNA, the CDR3 is TGTGCCAGCAGCCAAGTTGCAGGGGGGAACTATGGCTACACCTTC. Its protein is CASSQVAGGNYGYTF.

V is TRBV30 and J is TRBJ1-4; D remains unclear. The CDR3 length is 14 residues. V gave up 4 bases and J gave up 4 bases, with 13 bases separating them. Germline lookup yields CDR1 GTSNPN and CDR2 SVGIG (reference sequence). The CDR3 DNA sequence: TGTGCCTGGAACCCACTGACAATTAATGAAAAACTGTTTTTT. It yields the protein CAWNPLTINEKLFF.

The J gene is TRBJ2-3, the V gene TRBV27; a possible D gene is TRBD1 (6 bases). This CDR3 contains 14 residues. V was clipped by 4 bases and J by 2 bases, with 10 bases between them. Germline V lookup: CDR1 MNHEY, CDR2 SMNVEV (reference sequence). Here the CDR3 DNA reads TGTGCCAGCAGTTCCGGACAGTACACAGATACGCAGTATTTT. Translated: CASSSGQYTDTQYF.

The chain recombines TRBV28 with TRBJ2-2; possible D gene TRBD2, 5 bases. The CDR3 is made up of 14 amino acids. Per the germline V gene, CDR1 is MDHEN and CDR2 is SYDVKM. Trimming took 2 bases from V and 1 from J, leaving 5 bases between them. CDR3 residues: CASSLAGNTGELFF. The CDR3 DNA is TGTGCCAGCAGTTTAGCGGGGAACACCGGGGAGCTGTTTTTT.

The CDR3 spells CASAQQGYGYTF. The CDR3 DNA reads TGTGCCAGCGCCCAACAGGGTTATGGCTACACCTTC. This chain connects TRBV28 to TRBJ1-2; the D gene is possibly TRBD1 (6 bases). The CDR3 has 12 amino acids. V shed 8 bases and J shed 5 bases, with 12 bases lying between them. The germline CDR1 and CDR2 sequences are MDHEN and SYDVKM.

The CDR3 reads CASSSGTGRQPQHF. As DNA, the CDR3 is TGTGCCAGCAGCTCCGGGACAGGGCGGCAGCCCCAGCATTTT. The rearrangement links TRBV7-2 to TRBJ1-5, with TRBD1 identical over 9 bases. The CDR3 covers 14 residues. The V gene end was trimmed by 4 bases and the J gene end by 7 bases; junction bases not matched to a gene: 5. Germline assignment: CDR1 SGHTA and CDR2 FQGNSA.

This clone was observed a single time. The V call is TRBV27, the J call TRBJ1-4, with a possible D match to TRBD1 (6 bases). Per germline, CDR1 MNHEY and CDR2 SMNVEV (reference sequence). This CDR3 has 14 residues. Trimming cost V 4 bases and J 6 bases, with 12 bases left between them. The CDR3 nucleotides are TGTGCCAGCAGTTCGCAGGGGAAATATGAAAAACTGTTTTTT. Translation: CASSSQGKYEKLFF.

This clone occurred once. The chain joins TRBV7-2 to TRBJ1-2; D possibly corresponds to TRBD1 (6 bases). Looked up from germline, CDR1 is SGHTA and CDR2 is FQGNSA. Trimming removed 4 bases from V and 4 bases from J, with 22 bases in between. CDR3 length: 17 residues. CDR3 in DNA: TGTGCCAGCAGCTCCCACTCTCCGGCAGGGGAGACCTATGGCTACACCTTC. It is translated as CASSSHSPAGETYGYTF.

The chain employs TRBV19 and TRBJ2-7; D might be TRBD1 (5 bases). Germline lookup yields CDR1 LNHDA and CDR2 SQIVND (reference sequence). The CDR3 spans 14 residues. V lost 5 bases and J lost 0, with 11 bases in between. Here the CDR3 DNA reads TGTGCCAGTAGTGCACCCGACAGCTCCTACGAGCAGTACTTC. Protein sequence: CASSAPDSSYEQYF. Together with reference TRBV19 and TRBJ2-7, the CDR3 gives the full variable domain: DGGITQSPKYLFRKEGQNVTLSCEQNLNHDAMYWYRQDPGQGLRLIYYSQIVNDFQKGDIAEGYSVSREKKESFPLTVTSAQKNPTAFYLCASSAPDSSYEQYFGPGTRLTVT.